The 30 T cell receptor beta chains reported below all come from one sample, sequenced in a study of blood T cell repertoires in COVID-19. Using immunoSEQ multiplex PCR, the repertoire was profiled, and TCRdb retains in-frame clones only, with some absent. The sample gives about 200,000 clones, 89% of which show up once; about 6% is in the top ten. The specimen was peripheral blood. The source of these receptors is a man aged 60 to 69 who had recovered from COVID-19.

This clone was seen only once. V and J are TRBV27 and TRBJ2-6; possibly TRBD1 for D (6 bases). The V end lost 4 bases, the J end lost 0 bases, and 19 bases lay between the germline ends. Germline assignment: CDR1 MNHEY and CDR2 SMNVEV (reference sequence). CDR3 length: 19 residues. The CDR3 region is CASSWGWGRPPSGANVLTF. The CDR3 nucleotides read TGTGCCAGCAGTTGGGGGTGGGGGCGTCCACCCTCTGGGGCCAACGTCCTGACTTTC.

This sequence joins TRBV19 and TRBJ2-2; 7 nucleotides line up with TRBD1. The CDR3 sequence is 15 residues long. Germline CDR1 and CDR2: LNHDA and SQIVND (reference sequence). With 5 bases clipped from V and 5 bases from J, the junction kept 8 bases outside the gene matches. CDR3: CASSADRVGTGELFF. DNA of the CDR3: TGTGCCAGTAGTGCCGACAGGGTGGGAACCGGGGAGCTGTTTTTT.

J is TRBJ1-3 and V is TRBV5-1, with 10 bases identical to TRBD1. V gave up 4 bases and J gave up 3 bases; unmatched junction bases: 19. This CDR3 is built from 20 residues. Germline assignment: CDR1 SGHRS and CDR2 YFSETQ. In nucleotides, the CDR3 is TGCGCCAGCAGCACCTCAACCGGGGGCGGACAGGGGGTCGATGGAAACACCATATATTTT. Protein sequence: CASSTSTGGGQGVDGNTIYF.

The table lists this clone with a count of one. The chain recombines TRBV7-2 with TRBJ1-2; 8 positions agree with TRBD1. The CDR3 runs 14 residues. The ends lost 10 bases at V and 7 bases at J; junction bases unmatched: 14. Germline V gene lookup returns CDR1 SGHTA and CDR2 FQGNSA. CDR3 sequence (DNA): TGTGCCACAGGACAGGGCCCAGTCGGGAGTGGCTACACCTTC. As protein: CATGQGPVGSGYTF.

This clone has a single count. The rearrangement uses TRBV27 and TRBJ2-7; 7 bases are shared with TRBD2. The CDR3 has 15 residues. Per germline, CDR1 MNHEY and CDR2 SMNVEV (reference sequence). V was clipped by 3 bases and J by 4 bases; unmatched bases: 9. This CDR3 reads CASSLLPGLPYEQYF. CDR3 nucleotide sequence: TGTGCCAGCAGTTTGCTCCCGGGACTACCTTACGAGCAGTACTTC.

The chain is built from TRBV19 and TRBJ2-7; TRBD2 is a possible D gene (6 bases). Germline CDR1 reads LNHDA; CDR2 reads SQIVND (reference sequence). The CDR3 is 15 residues long. The V gene lost 9 bases and the J gene lost 2 bases, with 20 bases spanning the gap. The CDR3 DNA is TGTGCCAGCGCCGCCTTTAGCGGCGGAGCCTACGAGCAGTACTTC. Translated, it gives CASAAFSGGAYEQYF.

This chain joins TRBV6-5 and TRBJ2-3; 7 bases are a match to TRBD2. V lost 5 bases and J lost 5; bases outside the gene matches: 10. Germline CDR1 reads MNHEY; CDR2 reads SVGAGI. CDR3 length equals 15 residues. DNA for the CDR3: TGTGCCAGCAGTAGAGCGGGGCCCCGAGGAGATACGCAGTATTTT. Residues: CASSRAGPRGDTQYF.

This chain links TRBV19 with TRBJ2-5; TRBD2 aligns across 7 bases. Germline V gene lookup returns CDR1 LNHDA and CDR2 SQIVND (reference sequence). V was clipped by 1 base and J by 4 bases; unmatched bases: 9. This CDR3 is 16 amino acids long. This CDR3 reads CASSIGYGGGGETQYF. For the CDR3, the DNA is TGTGCCAGTAGTATAGGTTACGGCGGCGGGGGAGAGACCCAGTACTTC.

The chain has TRBV5-1 and TRBJ1-2, with TRBD1 matching over 7 bases. CDR3 size: 15 residues. Germline CDR1 reads SGHRS; CDR2 reads YFSETQ. The V and J ends lost 3 bases and 11 bases, in that order; junction bases with no gene match: 16. The CDR3 spells CASSYSGTDIYLYTF. The CDR3 region has the DNA TGCGCCAGCAGCTATAGCGGGACAGATATCTATTTGTACACCTTC. Combining the CDR3 with reference TRBV5-1 and TRBJ1-2 gives the whole variable domain KAGVTQTPRYLIKTRGQQVTLSCSPISGHRSVSWYQQTPGQGLQFLFEYFSETQRNKGNFPGRFSGRQFSNSRSEMNVSTLELGDSALYLCASSYSGTDIYLYTFGSGTRLTVV.

J is TRBJ1-2 and V is TRBV11-3; 8 bases are a match to TRBD1. Losses at the gene ends were 1 base for V and 11 bases for J; bases not matched to a gene: 6. This CDR3 region has 13 residues. The germline CDR1 and CDR2 sequences are SGHNT and YENEEA. As DNA, the CDR3 is TGTGCCAGCAGCTTAGGACGGGACAGGCCTTACACCTTC. Translated, it gives CASSLGRDRPYTF.

The chain couples TRBV5-1 to TRBJ2-1, with 10 positions matching TRBD2. This CDR3 has 15 residues. Germline V gene lookup returns CDR1 SGHRS and CDR2 YFSETQ. Losses at the gene ends were 0 bases for V and 6 bases for J; bases not matched to a gene: 3. CDR3 sequence (DNA): TGCGCCAGCAGCTTGGCAGCGGGAGGGCTCAATGAGCAGTTCTTC. Translation: CASSLAAGGLNEQFF.

The chain joins TRBV28 to TRBJ2-5, with D possibly TRBD1 on 5 matching bases. Looked up from germline, CDR1 is MDHEN and CDR2 is SYDVKM. V lost 4 bases and J 5 bases, leaving 20 bases between the germline ends. The CDR3 spans 16 residues. CDR3 sequence (DNA): TGTGCCAGCAGTTCCCTCGGACGGACACGTGCGGAGACCCAGTACTTC. This sequence encodes CASSSLGRTRAETQYF. The full variable domain, completed using reference TRBV28 and TRBJ2-5, is DVKVTQSSRYLVKRTGEKVFLECVQDMDHENMFWYRQDPGLGLRLIYFSYDVKMKEKGDIPEGYSVSREKKERFSLILESASTNQTSMYLCASSSLGRTRAETQYFGPGTRLLVL.

The chain combines TRBV30 with TRBJ2-4; 9 bases match TRBD2. CDR1 and CDR2 (germline): GTSNPN, SVGIG (reference sequence). V was pared by 2 bases and J by 1 base, with 15 bases of the junction left unmatched. CDR3 length: 19 amino acids. CDR3 DNA sequence: TGTGCCTGGAGTCGACCCGGGGGTAGCGGGAGAGGTGCCAAAAACATTCAGTACTTC. This translates into CAWSRPGGSGRGAKNIQYF. The variable domain in full, with the rest retrieved from reference TRBV30 and TRBJ2-4, is SQTIHQWPATLVQPVGSPLSLECTVEGTSNPNLYWYRQAAGRGLQLLFYSVGIGQISSEVPQNLSASRPQDRQFILSSKKLLLSDSGFYLCAWSRPGGSGRGAKNIQYFGAGTRLSVL.

The J gene is TRBJ2-2, the V gene TRBV5-1, with TRBD1 matching 7 bases. After removal of 4 bases from V and 4 bases from J, the junction contained 10 bases not matched to a gene. The CDR3 is 16 residues long. Germline CDR1 SGHRS, CDR2 YFSETQ. This CDR3 is CASSPQRDSVTGELFF. CDR3 nucleotides: TGCGCCAGCAGCCCGCAAAGGGACAGTGTCACCGGGGAGCTGTTTTTT.

This rearrangement joins TRBV20-1 to TRBJ1-5; D is unresolved. The CDR3 loop spans 13 amino acids. V was cut by 3 bases and J by 5 bases, with 11 bases left in between. Germline V CDR1 and CDR2: DFQATT, SNEGSKA (reference sequence). The CDR3 DNA reads as TGCAGTGCTAGTTTCGGTCCTCATCAGCCCCAGCATTTT. Its translation is CSASFGPHQPQHF.

A few counts support this clone. The chain has TRBV18 and TRBJ1-5; no definite D call. CDR1 is KGHSH, CDR2 LQKENI, per germline. The CDR3 length is 14 residues. V lost 2 bases, J lost 3 bases, and 8 bases lay in between. In nucleotides, the CDR3 is TGTGCCAGCTCACCAGGGAGCACCAATCAGCCCCAGCATTTT. Residues: CASSPGSTNQPQHF.

The chain has TRBV3-1 (or the pseudogene TRBV3-2) and TRBJ1-6; TRBD1 aligns across 7 bases. The J segment lost 2 bases and the V segment lost 2 bases, leaving 6 bases of the junction unmatched. CDR3 length equals 17 residues. Per germline, CDR1 LGHDT and CDR2 YNNKEL (reference sequence). The CDR3 DNA reads TGTGCCAGCAGCCAAACGACAGGGTATCCCTATAATTCACCCCTCCACTTT. Protein product: CASSQTTGYPYNSPLHF.

V and J are TRBV5-1 and TRBJ2-1, with 7 bases that match TRBD1. Trimming cost V 4 bases and J 6 bases; bases outside gene matches: 10. CDR3 length: 15 residues. From germline, CDR1 is SGHRS and CDR2 YFSETQ. The CDR3 nucleotides read TGCGCCAGCAGCCCGGCCCCGGGGACAGCCAATGAGCAGTTCTTC. Translation: CASSPAPGTANEQFF. The complete variable domain, with remaining parts taken from reference TRBV5-1 and TRBJ2-1, reads KAGVTQTPRYLIKTRGQQVTLSCSPISGHRSVSWYQQTPGQGLQFLFEYFSETQRNKGNFPGRFSGRQFSNSRSEMNVSTLELGDSALYLCASSPAPGTANEQFFGPGTRLTVL.

This sequence joins TRBV7-9 and TRBJ1-2; possible D gene TRBD1, 6 bases. The V gene lost 5 bases and the J gene lost 0 bases, with 13 bases spanning the gap. The germline gives CDR1 SEHNR, CDR2 FQNEAQ (reference sequence). The CDR3 spans 15 residues. The CDR3 coding sequence is TGTGCCAGCAGCGCACTGAGGGGGACTAACTATGGCTACACCTTC. Its protein product is CASSALRGTNYGYTF.

This clone has a single count. The chain has TRBV6-2 or TRBV6-3 and TRBJ2-7; TRBD2 aligns across 9 bases. Unmatched junction bases numbered 17, after V lost 5 bases and J lost 6 bases. CDR1 MNHEY and CDR2 SVGEGT come from the germline V gene. The CDR3 is 17 residues long. As DNA, the CDR3 is TGTGCCAGCAGTAAATCCGGGACTAGCACGACAGTAGGCGAGCAGTACTTC. It encodes CASSKSGTSTTVGEQYF.

The rearrangement uses TRBV19 and TRBJ2-6; TRBD1 aligns across 10 bases. Germline trimming cut 7 bases from V and 0 bases from J; bases unmatched to any gene: 6. The CDR3 consists of 17 residues. Germline values: CDR1 LNHDA, CDR2 SQIVND (reference sequence). The CDR3 DNA follows: TGTGCCAGTACGTCGGACAGGGGGGGCTCTGGGGCCAACGTCCTGACTTTC. This translates into CASTSDRGGSGANVLTF.

V gene TRBV27 combines with J gene TRBJ2-5; TRBD2 agrees at 7 bases. The CDR3 has 16 amino acids. Germline CDR1 MNHEY, CDR2 SMNVEV (reference sequence). Unmatched junction bases numbered 13, after V lost 4 bases and J lost 5 bases. The CDR3 reads CASSSPQGSGIETQYF. As DNA, the CDR3 is TGTGCCAGCAGTTCGCCCCAGGGAAGCGGGATTGAGACCCAGTACTTC.

The CDR3 DNA reads TGTGCCAGCACGGCGGGGGTGTACAATGAGCAGTTCTTC. Its translation is CASTAGVYNEQFF. This chain joins TRBV2 and TRBJ2-1; 7 nucleotides line up with TRBD2. The CDR3 contains 13 residues. V dropped 7 bases and J dropped 4; count of bases not matched to a gene: 4. Germline assignment: CDR1 SNHLY and CDR2 FYNNEI.

The chain links TRBV3-1 (or the pseudogene TRBV3-2) to TRBJ1-1; TRBD1 matches at 7 bases. In germline, CDR1 is LGHDT, CDR2 YNNKEL (reference sequence). The CDR3 length is 14 residues. After removal of 4 bases from V and 11 bases from J, the junction contained 13 bases not matched to a gene. For the CDR3, the DNA is TGTGCCAGCAGCCCCCGGACAGGTCCCCTTTCGGCTTTCTTT. This codes for CASSPRTGPLSAFF.

There are a few counts of this clone. This chain uses TRBV2 with TRBJ1-6, with D maybe TRBD1 (5 bases). Per germline, CDR1 SNHLY and CDR2 FYNNEI. V gave up 7 bases and J gave up 7 bases, with 11 bases separating them. The CDR3 spans 13 residues. CDR3 DNA: TGTGCCAGCACTTATAGGGGCAATTCACCCCTCCACTTT. Translating gives CASTYRGNSPLHF. The entire variable domain, with the rest obtained from reference TRBV2 and TRBJ1-6, is as follows: EPEVTQTPSHQVTQMGQEVILRCVPISNHLYFYWYRQILGQKVEFLVSFYNNEISEKSEIFDDQFSVERPDGSNFTLKIRSTKLEDSAMYFCASTYRGNSPLHFGNGTRLTVT.

The table lists this clone with a count of one. CDR3 region: CASSYVGGGANEQFF. The DNA for the CDR3 is TGTGCCAGCAGCTATGTCGGCGGGGGCGCGAATGAGCAGTTCTTC. V and J are TRBV7-3 and TRBJ2-1; a weak D match, TRBD2 (7 bases). CDR1 and CDR2 from the germline V gene are SGHTA and FQGTGA. V was shortened by 4 bases and J by 7 bases, with 17 bases between the two germline ends. The length of the CDR3 is 15 residues.

The chain links TRBV27 to TRBJ1-1; 8 bases match TRBD1. Germline V gene data show CDR1 as MNHEY and CDR2 as SMNVEV (reference sequence). The CDR3 length is 14 residues. J lost 6 bases, V lost 6 bases, and 9 bases had no gene match. The CDR3: CASRGRGRSPEAFF. In nucleotides, the CDR3 is TGTGCCAGCAGGGGCAGGGGGCGGTCCCCTGAAGCTTTCTTT.

The rearrangement links TRBV5-4 to TRBJ2-7, with D possibly matching TRBD1 (7 bases). Trimming pared 4 bases from V and 0 bases from J, leaving 11 bases between. The CDR3 spans 14 residues. Per the germline V gene, CDR1 is SGHNT and CDR2 is YYREEE (reference sequence). CDR3 sequence (DNA): TGTGCCAGCAGCCGACAGGGAGGCTCCTACGAGCAGTACTTC. Amino acids: CASSRQGGSYEQYF.

The chain recombines TRBV7-2 with TRBJ1-2; TRBD1 is a possible D gene (5 bases). CDR1 and CDR2 (germline): SGHTA, FQGNSA. V shed 5 bases and J shed 3 bases, with 13 bases lying between them. The length of the CDR3 is 14 residues. The CDR3 protein is CASSPPGPYYGYTF. The CDR3 DNA reads TGTGCCAGCAGCCCCCCAGGGCCCTACTATGGCTACACCTTC. Full variable domain (rest looked up from reference TRBV7-2 and TRBJ1-2): GAGVSQSPSNKVTEKGKDVELRCDPISGHTALYWYRQSLGQGLEFLIYFQGNSAPDKSGLPSDRFSAERTGGSVSTLTIQRTQQEDSAVYLCASSPPGPYYGYTFGSGTRLTVV.

The rearrangement joins TRBV30 to TRBJ2-7; D might be TRBD2 (7 bases). This CDR3 region has 9 residues. In germline, CDR1 is GTSNPN, CDR2 SVGIG (reference sequence). The CDR3 loop reads CAWSVRGAV. CDR3 DNA: TGTGCCTGGAGTGTACGGGGGGCGGTC.